These 15 T cell receptor beta chains were all obtained from the same sample, sequenced in a study of response to subunit inactivated influenza vaccine. Each CDR3 protein gets one entry after TCRdb re-called the RT-PCR reads with MiXCR. The data hold 400,000 to 650,000 distinct CDR3 sequences, with roughly 7.9% observed a single time. Material: PBMCs from blood, obtained around 25 months after vaccination. Source of these receptors: a man aged 50-75 years who received an inactivated influenza vaccine.

The J gene is TRBJ1-3, the V gene TRBV7-2; D is unresolved. V was cut by 5 bases and J by 2 bases, with 10 bases left in between. The germline CDR1 and CDR2 sequences are SGHTA and FQGNSA. This CDR3 has 14 residues. This CDR3 is CASSPGSPGNTIYF. CDR3 bases: TGTGCCAGCAGCCCAGGATCACCTGGAAACACCATATATTTT.

This clonotype came up many times. The chain links TRBV3-1 to TRBJ1-1; D call uncertain. Germline CDR1 and CDR2: LGHDT and YNNKEL (reference sequence). The CDR3 covers 12 residues. Trimming pared 8 bases from V and 4 bases from J, leaving 11 bases between. The CDR3 spells CASRLEGTEAFF. The CDR3 DNA is TGTGCCAGCCGCCTAGAGGGCACTGAAGCTTTCTTT. Looking up the rest from reference TRBV3-1 and TRBJ1-1 gives the full variable domain: DTAVSQTPKYLVTQMGNDKSIKCEQNLGHDTMYWYKQDSKKFLKIMFSYNNKELIINETVPNRFSPKSPDKAHLNLHINSLELGDSAVYFCASRLEGTEAFFGQGTRLTVV.

A few counts support this clonotype. The genes are TRBV4-2 and TRBJ2-1; 9 nucleotides line up with TRBD2. V lost 0 bases and J lost 12; bases outside the gene matches: 9. CDR3 size: 15 residues. CDR1 LGHNA and CDR2 YNFKEQ come from the germline V gene. CDR3 residues: CASSQEAGGHFVQFF. The CDR3 DNA reads as TGTGCCAGCAGCCAAGAGGCGGGGGGGCACTTTGTGCAGTTCTTC.

This clonotype was detected many times. The rearrangement uses TRBV18 and TRBJ2-7; D ambiguous. CDR1 is KGHSH and CDR2 is LQKENI in the germline V gene. V shed 4 bases and J shed 2 bases, with 6 bases lying between them. The CDR3 consists of 12 residues. The CDR3 loop is CASSHRAYEQYF. Here the CDR3 DNA reads TGTGCCAGCTCACATAGGGCCTACGAGCAGTACTTC.

CDR3 sequence reads: CSATRTGGTEAFF. DNA for the CDR3: TGCAGTGCTACCCGGACAGGGGGCACTGAAGCTTTCTTT. The chain is built from TRBV20-1 and TRBJ1-1; 10 nucleotides agree with TRBD1. From germline, CDR1 is DFQATT and CDR2 SNEGSKA (reference sequence). V lost 4 bases to trimming and J lost 4 bases; unmatched junction nucleotides: 3. There are 13 residues in the CDR3.

The chain is built from TRBV20-1 and TRBJ2-1; 7 bases agree with TRBD2. The germline CDR1 and CDR2 sequences are DFQATT and SNEGSKA (reference sequence). CDR3 length: 16 residues. Unmatched junction bases numbered 13, after V lost 3 bases and J lost 5 bases. The CDR3 is CSASSRGFPLNNEQFF. The CDR3 DNA is TGCAGTGCTAGTTCGCGGGGGTTTCCTCTCAACAATGAGCAGTTCTTC.

The table lists this clonotype with many counts. The J gene is TRBJ2-1, the V gene TRBV12-3 or TRBV12-4, with 11 bases aligning to TRBD2. Unmatched junction bases numbered 10, after V lost 5 bases and J lost 7 bases. The CDR3 is 16 residues long. Here the CDR3 DNA reads TGTGCCAGCAGTCCACTCACTAGCGGGAGTTTTAATGAGCAGTTCTTC. Protein sequence: CASSPLTSGSFNEQFF.

V gene TRBV7-2 combines with J gene TRBJ2-3; TRBD2 matches 11 bases. This CDR3 region has 19 residues. After removal of 0 bases from V and 0 bases from J, the junction contained 8 bases not matched to a gene. Germline-derived CDR1 and CDR2 are SGHTA and FQGNSA. The CDR3 DNA follows: TGTGCCAGCAGCTTAGCGTTCCCTAGCGGGAGGTCGAGCACAGATACGCAGTATTTT. This gives the protein CASSLAFPSGRSSTDTQYF.

This clonotype was counted at least ten times. The chain carries TRBV12-3 or TRBV12-4 and TRBJ1-1; D unclear. There are 13 residues in the CDR3. Trimming removed 7 bases from V and 0 bases from J, with 9 bases in between. DNA of the CDR3: TGTGCCAGCACCTCGATGGTGAACACTGAAGCTTTCTTT. It translates to CASTSMVNTEAFF.

This clonotype occurred many times. The chain links TRBV5-1 to TRBJ2-5; D not certain. Trimming took off 0 bases at V and 0 bases at J, with 12 bases between the two ends. The CDR3 is 16 residues long. CDR1 is SGHRS, CDR2 YFSETQ, per germline. The DNA for the CDR3 is TGCGCCAGCAGCTTGGGACTCATACAGAACCAAGAGACCCAGTACTTC. Protein product: CASSLGLIQNQETQYF.

This clonotype was seen many times. The chain has TRBV6-5 and TRBJ2-1; 11 bases agree with TRBD2. From germline, CDR1 is MNHEY and CDR2 SVGAGI. This CDR3 has 18 residues. Losses at the gene ends were 2 bases for V and 0 bases for J; bases not matched to a gene: 6. The chain's CDR3 is CASSYRTSGPRSYNEQFF. In nucleotides, the CDR3 is TGTGCCAGCAGTTACCGGACTAGCGGGCCGCGCTCCTACAATGAGCAGTTCTTC.

This clonotype was found many times. The chain has TRBV12-3 or TRBV12-4 and TRBJ1-6; tentatively, D is TRBD1 (5 bases). V lost 0 bases and J lost 9, with 9 bases in between. This CDR3 is 14 amino acids long. In nucleotides, the CDR3 is TGTGCCAGCAGTTTAGCCAGGGAAGGTTCACCCCTCCACTTT. This gives the protein CASSLAREGSPLHF.

This clonotype was observed at least ten times. The CDR3 reads CSVEVWTESSYEQYF. CDR3 DNA: TGCAGCGTTGAAGTTTGGACTGAGAGCTCCTACGAGCAGTACTTC. J is TRBJ2-7 and V is TRBV29-1; D is possibly TRBD2 (5 bases). The CDR3 covers 15 residues. In germline, CDR1 is SQVTM, CDR2 ANQGSEA. The V and J ends lost 1 base and 0 bases respectively, with 13 bases between them.

This clonotype was counted ten times or more. This chain's CDR3 is CASSLNRGLAGVPDTQYF. CDR3 DNA: TGTGCCAGCAGTTTGAACCGGGGACTAGCGGGAGTTCCGGATACGCAGTATTTT. The V and J genes are TRBV27 and TRBJ2-3, with 14 nucleotides matching TRBD2. This CDR3 has 18 residues. Germline V gene sequence: CDR1 MNHEY, CDR2 SMNVEV (reference sequence). The V and J ends lost 3 bases and 6 bases, in that order; junction bases with no gene match: 11.

The J gene is TRBJ1-1, the V gene TRBV6-1; a possible D gene is TRBD1 (6 bases). Germline values: CDR1 MNHNS, CDR2 SASEGT. V lost 10 bases, J lost 5 bases, and 17 bases lay in between. This CDR3 has 13 amino acids. The CDR3 nucleotides are TGTGCCACCTACTCGGGGGGCTGGACTGAAGCTTTCTTT. This gives the protein CATYSGGWTEAFF.